The sequence of this TCR beta chain was determined in a study of blood T cells in healthy people across ages. Note on this clonotype: At one of its ends the junction is not consistent with the germline gene, which may arise from a read error.

Next came a second PCR, run for roughly 7 to 12 cycles, which used a sample-barcoded 5' primer along with a J-beta primer mix. Unique molecular identifiers of 12 random nucleotides labeled each cDNA. TCRdb used MiXCR to reprocess the 5' RACE reads, holding one entry per CDR3 protein. The table has around 1,600,000 distinct CDR3 sequences, approximately 42% seen once; the top ten hold 4%. The germline V gene has CDR1 PRHDT and CDR2 FYEKMQ (reference sequence). This CDR3 region has 15 residues. The TCR was taken from a woman aged 18-29 years in good health. V and J are TRBV13 and TRBJ2-5; D tentatively reads TRBD1 or TRBD2 (5 bases each). Sequenced sample: blood. Written as DNA, the CDR3 is TGCGCCAGCAGGCATCACGGCCCCGGGACAGAGACCCAGTACTTC. It is translated as CASRHHGPGTETQYF. Full variable domain (remainder filled in from reference TRBV13 and TRBJ2-5): AAGVIQSPRHLIKEKRETATLKCYPIPRHDTVYWYQQGPGQDPQFLISFYEKMQSDKGSIPDRFSAQQFSDYHSELNMSSLELGDSALYFCASRHHGPGTETQYFGPGTRLLVL.